The 22 T cell receptor beta chains below all came from one sample that was sequenced in a study of vaccination effects on CD4 cells after COVID-19. Assay used: immunoSEQ multiplex PCR; TCRdb lists only in-frame clones, some missing. In the table there are about 73,000 clones, about four fifths of which are singletons. ViraFEST assay sequencing came after antigen-specific CD4+ T cells were expanded with viral peptide pools. Subsequent to a culture period of under twelve days, CD4+ T cells were isolated. Having tested negative for nucleocapsid antibodies, the vaccine recipients showed no prior SARS-CoV-2 infection. These receptors have no identified antigens. The sequencing used CD4+ T cells from PBMCs cultured with HCoV-NL63 spike peptides, collected before COVID-19 vaccination. These receptors originate from a human donor who received a COVID-19 vaccine.

The chain recombines TRBV6-6 with TRBJ2-5, with TRBD2 as a possible D gene (6 bases). The germline V and J ends were trimmed by 10 bases and 3 bases, with 21 bases remaining between them. Germline V gene data show CDR1 as MNHNY and CDR2 as SVGAGI (reference sequence). CDR3 length equals 15 residues. The CDR3 bases are TGTGCCACCAGGAGCGGGCCGCCCCAAAAAGAGACCCAGTACTTC. As protein: CATRSGPPQKETQYF.

This clone turned up a few times. The J gene is TRBJ1-5, the V gene TRBV4-1; tentative D call: TRBD1 (5 bases). Between the trimmed V and J ends, which lost 0 bases and 5 bases, there was a span of 14 bases. CDR1 and CDR2 from the germline V gene are MGHRA and YSYEKL. The CDR3 is made up of 16 amino acids. The CDR3 protein is CASSQEGGVMYQPQHF. CDR3 in DNA: TGCGCCAGCAGCCAAGAGGGGGGGGTTATGTATCAGCCCCAGCATTTT.

This clone has just one count. The rearrangement links TRBV6-5 to TRBJ2-1; D is unclear. Deletions cut 10 bases from V and 1 base from J, with 11 bases between. The CDR3 contains 13 residues. The germline V gene has CDR1 MNHEY and CDR2 SVGAGI. CDR3 region: CATGQVSYNEQFF. The CDR3 DNA is TGTGCCACCGGGCAGGTTTCCTACAATGAGCAGTTCTTC.

V is TRBV15 and J is TRBJ1-5; D is uncertain. From germline, CDR1 is LNHNV and CDR2 YYDKDF (reference sequence). Trimming cost V 4 bases and J 3 bases, with 7 bases left between them. CDR3 length equals 13 residues. The CDR3 DNA reads TGTGCCACCAGCATGGTGAACAATCAGCCCCAGCATTTT. Translated: CATSMVNNQPQHF.

The chain carries TRBV9 and TRBJ1-6, with unresolved D. The CDR3 length is 14 residues. Germline V gene data show CDR1 as SGDLS and CDR2 as YYNGEE. V was pared by 0 bases and J by 4 bases, with 5 bases between. This CDR3 is CASSVDVYNSPLHF. The CDR3 nucleotides are TGTGCCAGCAGCGTAGATGTTTATAATTCACCCCTCCACTTT.

The chain uses TRBV2 and TRBJ1-2; D possibly corresponds to TRBD1 (5 bases). The CDR3 contains 14 residues. Germline values: CDR1 SNHLY, CDR2 FYNNEI. Trimming pared 6 bases from V and 4 bases from J, leaving 15 bases between. The CDR3: CASRTGAASYGYTF. The CDR3 bases are TGTGCCAGCAGAACAGGTGCTGCCAGCTATGGCTACACCTTC.

In this sample, this clone turned up once. This sequence joins TRBV5-8 and TRBJ1-6; possible D gene TRBD1, 6 bases. Per the germline V gene, CDR1 is SGHTS and CDR2 is YDEGEE. Trimming removed 0 bases from V and 0 bases from J, with 10 bases in between. The CDR3 is made up of 17 amino acids. DNA of the CDR3: TGTGCCAGCAGCTTGGAGGGACAAAGCTCCTATAATTCACCCCTCCACTTT. This codes for CASSLEGQSSYNSPLHF. The full variable domain, with the rest looked up from reference TRBV5-8 and TRBJ1-6, is EAGVTQSPTHLIKTRGQQATLRCSPISGHTSVYWYQQALGLGLQFLLWYDEGEERNRGNFPPRFSGRQFPNYSSELNVNALELEDSALYLCASSLEGQSSYNSPLHFGNGTRLTVT.

This chain connects TRBV7-2 to TRBJ1-5; D is uncertain. There are 12 residues in the CDR3. V was trimmed by 3 bases and J by 6 bases, leaving 6 bases between them. CDR1 and CDR2 (germline): SGHTA, FQGNSA. The CDR3 region has the DNA TGTGCCAGCAGCTTTCCGCTTCAGCCCCAGCATTTT. Residues: CASSFPLQPQHF.

The chain carries TRBV7-9 and TRBJ1-5, with D possibly matching TRBD1 (5 bases). Trimming stripped 4 bases from V and 4 bases from J, with 8 bases between. This CDR3 contains 13 residues. Germline V lookup: CDR1 SEHNR, CDR2 FQNEAQ (reference sequence). The CDR3 sequence is CASSSTENQPQHF. In DNA form, the CDR3 reads TGTGCCAGCAGCTCGACAGAAAATCAGCCCCAGCATTTT.

The chain is built from TRBV7-9 and TRBJ2-5; TRBD1 agrees at 8 bases. After removal of 0 bases from V and 5 bases from J, the junction contained 14 bases not matched to a gene. Germline values: CDR1 SEHNR, CDR2 FQNEAQ (reference sequence). CDR3 length: 18 amino acids. The chain's CDR3 is CASSLAGFGQGAGETQYF. The CDR3 nucleotides read TGTGCCAGCAGCTTAGCAGGCTTCGGGCAGGGGGCCGGGGAGACCCAGTACTTC.

The rearrangement uses TRBV7-2 and TRBJ1-2; D gene uncertain. CDR3 length equals 13 residues. Between the trimmed V and J ends, which lost 3 bases and 6 bases, there was a span of 11 bases. CDR1 and CDR2 from the germline V gene are SGHTA and FQGNSA. This CDR3 reads CASSFHSGNGYTF. Written as DNA, the CDR3 is TGTGCCAGCAGCTTCCACAGTGGTAATGGCTACACCTTC.

The V gene is TRBV5-1, the J gene TRBJ2-7; no clear D gene. The CDR3 has 9 residues. V was pared by 3 bases and J by 5 bases, with 0 bases between. Germline assignment: CDR1 SGHRS and CDR2 YFSETQ. Here the CDR3 DNA reads TGCGCCAGCAGCTACGAGCAGTACGTC. The encoded protein is CASSYEQYV.

V usage is TRBV4-1 and J usage is TRBJ1-1; possible D gene TRBD1, 5 bases. The CDR3 length is 15 residues. V was clipped by 2 bases and J by 4 bases, with 14 bases between them. From germline, CDR1 is MGHRA and CDR2 YSYEKL. CDR3 DNA sequence: TGCGCCAGCAGCCAACAGGCCGTCGGGGGCACTGAAGCTTTCTTT. It is translated as CASSQQAVGGTEAFF.

The chain links TRBV27 to TRBJ1-1; 9 positions match TRBD1. The V and J ends lost 1 base and 4 bases, in that order; junction bases with no gene match: 10. The CDR3 length is 17 residues. CDR1 is MNHEY and CDR2 is SMNVEV in the germline V gene (reference sequence). CDR3 bases: TGTGCCAGCAGTTTATACAGGGGGCGCATAAAAGGCACTGAAGCTTTCTTT. Its protein product is CASSLYRGRIKGTEAFF.

CDR3 bases: TGTGCTAGTGGTCAATTTAGCACAGATACGCAGTATTTT. This sequence encodes CASGQFSTDTQYF. The J gene is TRBJ2-3, the V gene TRBV12-5; no clear D. The V gene's germline CDR1 is LGHNT and CDR2 FRNRAP. Deletions cut 5 bases from V and 0 bases from J, with 6 bases between. This CDR3 is 13 amino acids long.

J is TRBJ1-1 and V is TRBV28; D uncertain. V was trimmed by 5 bases and J by 1 base, leaving 11 bases between them. There are 14 residues in the CDR3. Germline assignment: CDR1 MDHEN and CDR2 SYDVKM. Here the CDR3 reads CASSPPGGNTEAFF. CDR3 nucleotides: TGTGCCAGCAGTCCACCCGGTGGGAACACTGAAGCTTTCTTT.

The V call is TRBV6-5, the J call TRBJ1-6; 10 bases match TRBD1. CDR1 is MNHEY, CDR2 SVGAGI, per germline. The CDR3 loop spans 15 amino acids. With V trimmed by 6 bases and J by 10 bases, 9 bases remained unmatched. The CDR3 here is CASSARQGAGSPLHF. CDR3 nucleotide sequence: TGTGCCAGCAGCGCCCGACAGGGGGCAGGATCACCCCTCCACTTT.

The DNA for the CDR3 is TGTGCCAGCAGCCAGGGGCGCAATCAGCCCCAGCATTTT. Translation gives CASSQGRNQPQHF. The rearrangement uses TRBV7-2 and TRBJ1-5, with D possibly being TRBD1 (6 bases). Germline assignment: CDR1 SGHTA and CDR2 FQGNSA. This CDR3 has 13 residues. Trimming took 5 bases from V and 2 from J, leaving 7 bases between them.

The chain has TRBV10-3 and TRBJ2-3, with 7 bases aligning to TRBD1. CDR1 ENHRY and CDR2 SYGVKD come from the germline V gene. The CDR3 length is 17 residues. The ends lost 2 bases at V and 2 bases at J; junction bases unmatched: 10. The CDR3 here is CAISEPHSGTATDTQYF. CDR3 nucleotides: TGTGCCATCAGTGAGCCCCATTCCGGGACAGCCACAGATACGCAGTATTTT.

The sample holds a few counts of this clone. The chain is built from TRBV18 and TRBJ1-5, with 10 bases lining up with TRBD1. The CDR3 is made up of 13 amino acids. Looked up from germline, CDR1 is KGHSH and CDR2 is LQKENI. The V segment lost 8 bases and the J segment 5 bases; nucleotides outside the gene matches: 3. The CDR3: CASGTGVDQPQHF. CDR3 bases: TGTGCCAGCGGGACAGGGGTGGATCAGCCCCAGCATTTT.

The chain uses TRBV11-2 and TRBJ2-7; TRBD1 aligns across 8 bases. V trimming: 2 bases; J trimming: 0 bases; junction bases outside the gene matches: 3. CDR3 length equals 15 residues. CDR1 is SGHAT and CDR2 is FQNNGV in the germline V gene. CDR3 sequence reads: CASSLRTGSSYEQYV. As DNA, the CDR3 is TGTGCCAGCAGCTTACGGACAGGGAGCTCCTACGAGCAGTACGTC.

This clone was found a few times. The chain employs TRBV19 and TRBJ1-3, with unresolved D. The germline gives CDR1 LNHDA, CDR2 SQIVND (reference sequence). The CDR3 contains 14 residues. V was shortened by 10 bases and J by 7 bases, with 20 bases between the two germline ends. CDR3 in amino acids: CATVEFQVRNTIYF. As DNA, the CDR3 is TGTGCCACCGTCGAATTCCAAGTGCGGAACACCATATATTTT.